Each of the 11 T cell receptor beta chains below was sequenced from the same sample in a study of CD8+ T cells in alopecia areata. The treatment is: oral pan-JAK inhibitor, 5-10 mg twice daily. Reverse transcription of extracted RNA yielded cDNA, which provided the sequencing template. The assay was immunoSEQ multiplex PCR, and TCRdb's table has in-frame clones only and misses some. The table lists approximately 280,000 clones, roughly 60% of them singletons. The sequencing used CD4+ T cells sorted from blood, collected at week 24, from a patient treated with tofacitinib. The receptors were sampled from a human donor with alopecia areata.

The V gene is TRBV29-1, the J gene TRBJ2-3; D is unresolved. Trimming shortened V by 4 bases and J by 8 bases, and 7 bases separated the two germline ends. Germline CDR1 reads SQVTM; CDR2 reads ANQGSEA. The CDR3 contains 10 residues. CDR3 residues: CSVAIGTQYF. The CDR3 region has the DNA TGCAGCGTTGCAATCGGTACGCAGTATTTT.

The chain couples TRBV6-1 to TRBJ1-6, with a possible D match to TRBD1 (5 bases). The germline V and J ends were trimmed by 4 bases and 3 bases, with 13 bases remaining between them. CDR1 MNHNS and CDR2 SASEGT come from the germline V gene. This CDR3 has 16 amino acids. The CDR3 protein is CASSVKTALYNSPLHF. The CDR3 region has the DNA TGTGCCAGCAGTGTTAAGACAGCACTCTATAATTCACCCCTCCACTTT.

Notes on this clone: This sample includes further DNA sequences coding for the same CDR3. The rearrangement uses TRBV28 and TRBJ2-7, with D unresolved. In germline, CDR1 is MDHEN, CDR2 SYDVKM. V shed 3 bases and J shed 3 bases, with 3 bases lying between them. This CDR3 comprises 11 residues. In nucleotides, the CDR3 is TGTGCCAGCAGTTTGGGCTACGAGCAGTACTTC. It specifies CASSLGYEQYF.

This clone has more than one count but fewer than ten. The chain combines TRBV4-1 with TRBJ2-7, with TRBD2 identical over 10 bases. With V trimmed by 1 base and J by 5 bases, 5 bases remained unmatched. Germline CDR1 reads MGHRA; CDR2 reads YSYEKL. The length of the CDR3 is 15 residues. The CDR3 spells CASSQVAGGLNEQYF. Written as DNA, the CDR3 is TGCGCCAGCAGCCAAGTAGCGGGGGGCCTCAACGAGCAGTACTTC.

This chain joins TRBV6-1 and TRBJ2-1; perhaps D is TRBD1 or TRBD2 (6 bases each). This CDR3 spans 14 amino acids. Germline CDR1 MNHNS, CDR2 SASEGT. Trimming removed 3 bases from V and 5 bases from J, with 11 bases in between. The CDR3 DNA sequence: TGTGCCAGCAGTGACGGGGGCCGCGACAATGAGCAGTTCTTC. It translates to CASSDGGRDNEQFF.

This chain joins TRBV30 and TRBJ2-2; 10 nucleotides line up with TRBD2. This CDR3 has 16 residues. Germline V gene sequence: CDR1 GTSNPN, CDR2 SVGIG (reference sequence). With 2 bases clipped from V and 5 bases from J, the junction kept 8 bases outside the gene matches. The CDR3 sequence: CAWSIAGGIRTGELFF. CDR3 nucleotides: TGTGCCTGGAGTATAGCGGGGGGAATTCGGACCGGGGAGCTGTTTTTT.

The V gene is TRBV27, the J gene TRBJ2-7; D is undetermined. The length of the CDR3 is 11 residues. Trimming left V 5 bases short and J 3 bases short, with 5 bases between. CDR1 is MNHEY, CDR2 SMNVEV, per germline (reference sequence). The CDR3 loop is CASSMGYEQYF. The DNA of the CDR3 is TGTGCCAGCAGTATGGGCTACGAGCAGTACTTC.

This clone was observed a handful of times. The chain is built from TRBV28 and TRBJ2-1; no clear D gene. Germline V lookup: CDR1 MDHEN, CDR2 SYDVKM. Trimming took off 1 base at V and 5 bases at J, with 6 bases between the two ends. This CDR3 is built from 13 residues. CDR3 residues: CASSLSLNNEQFF. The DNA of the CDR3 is TGTGCCAGCAGTTTATCTCTGAACAATGAGCAGTTCTTC. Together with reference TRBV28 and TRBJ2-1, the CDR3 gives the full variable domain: DVKVTQSSRYLVKRTGEKVFLECVQDMDHENMFWYRQDPGLGLRLIYFSYDVKMKEKGDIPEGYSVSREKKERFSLILESASTNQTSMYLCASSLSLNNEQFFGPGTRLTVL.

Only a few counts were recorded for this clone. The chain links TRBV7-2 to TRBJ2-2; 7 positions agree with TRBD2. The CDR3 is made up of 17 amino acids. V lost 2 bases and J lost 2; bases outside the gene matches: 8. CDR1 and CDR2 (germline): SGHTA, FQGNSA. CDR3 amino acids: CASSLRPAGENTGELFF. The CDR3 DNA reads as TGTGCCAGCAGCTTAAGGCCTGCGGGGGAAAACACCGGGGAGCTGTTTTTT.

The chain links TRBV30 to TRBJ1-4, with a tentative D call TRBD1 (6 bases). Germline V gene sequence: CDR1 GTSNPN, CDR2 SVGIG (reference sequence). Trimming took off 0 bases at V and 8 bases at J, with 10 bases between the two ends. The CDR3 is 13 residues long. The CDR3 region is CAWSVQGYEKLFF. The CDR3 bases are TGTGCCTGGAGTGTACAGGGTTACGAAAAACTGTTTTTT.

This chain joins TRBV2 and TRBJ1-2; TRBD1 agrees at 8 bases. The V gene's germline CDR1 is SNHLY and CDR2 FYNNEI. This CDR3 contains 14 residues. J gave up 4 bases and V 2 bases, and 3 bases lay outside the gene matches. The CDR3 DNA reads TGTGCCAGCAGTGAACGGACAGGGAGCTATGGCTACACCTTC. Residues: CASSERTGSYGYTF.